The clone carrying this T cell receptor beta chain has a count of ten or more. The antigen is unknown. The length of the CDR3 is 14 residues. In germline, CDR1 is LNHNV, CDR2 YYDKDF (reference sequence). Trimming left V 5 bases short and J 4 bases short, with 12 bases between. The study amplified TCR beta CDR3 regions using RNA transcripts. First-round RT-PCR with HTBI primers preceded a second-round multiplex PCR. From the multiplex PCR reads, TCRdb called clonotypes with MiXCR, one entry per CDR3 protein. Among over a million distinct CDR3 sequences, roughly two fifths were seen once, and the ten largest hold 11%. This sample is drawn from a study of Graves' ophthalmopathy and Graves' hyperthyroidism. Study outcomes and limitations: Ophthalmopathy and stable hyperthyroidism were discriminated by a 13-signature model, with approximately 88% sensitivity and about 82% specificity.

Clinical symptoms, serum thyroxine, TRAb, thyroid ultrasound and orbital computed tomography determined diagnosis. The sample consisted of peripheral blood or thyroid tissue (not recorded which). This receptor was obtained from an adult man with Graves' hyperthyroidism. This sequence joins TRBV15 and TRBJ1-3; no definite D call. The CDR3 spells CATSFTTRGNTIYF. In DNA form, the CDR3 reads TGTGCCACCAGCTTCACTACTCGGGGAAACACCATATATTTT.